This TCR beta chain was documented in a study of OX40 agonist ivuxolimab in advanced cancers. The J segment lost 7 bases and the V segment lost 3 bases, leaving 8 bases of the junction unmatched. The CDR3 totals 14 residues. Germline V lookup: CDR1 SGHRS, CDR2 YFSETQ. The protocol was immunoSEQ multiplex PCR, while the TCRdb copy is restricted to in-frame clones and leaves out a portion. Counted here are 75,000 to 95,000 clones, 89% occurring once; the ten biggest clones make up 9% to 10%. The origin of this receptor is an adult with an advanced solid tumor such as melanoma, head and neck, liver or kidney cancer. The rearrangement links TRBV5-1 to TRBJ2-7; 9 bases match TRBD1. Sequences were derived from CD4+ or CD8+ T cells sorted from blood, sampled in a trial of the OX40 agonist ivuxolimab. The CDR3 DNA follows: TGCGCCAGCAGCTCTCCGGGACAGGGAAGGGAGCAGTACTTC. Translated: CASSSPGQGREQYF.